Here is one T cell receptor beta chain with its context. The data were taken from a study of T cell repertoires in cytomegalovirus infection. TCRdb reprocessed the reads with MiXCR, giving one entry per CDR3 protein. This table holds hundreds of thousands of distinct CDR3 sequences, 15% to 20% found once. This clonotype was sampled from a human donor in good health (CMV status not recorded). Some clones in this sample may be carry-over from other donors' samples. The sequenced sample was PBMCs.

The CDR3 DNA sequence: TGTGCCAGCAGCTCACTACAGGGATACGACCCCTACGAGCAGTACTTC. Translated: CASSSLQGYDPYEQYF. This chain joins TRBV5-4 and TRBJ2-7, with a weak D call TRBD1 (6 bases). CDR1 and CDR2 from the germline V gene are SGHNT and YYREEE (reference sequence). This CDR3 has 16 residues. Trimming took off 3 bases at V and 2 bases at J, with 18 bases between the two ends.